Included here is one T cell receptor (beta chain) sequence, with context. Its antigen is as yet unknown. This table comes from immunoSEQ multiplex PCR, and its TCRdb copy is limited to in-frame clones, with some not included. The table records tens of thousands of clones, roughly 90% of them present only once. The record originates from a study of T cells in localized non-small cell lung cancer. Overall study results and limits: Sequencing was restricted to one tumor region; therefore, heterogeneity remains possible. Tumor trailed uninvolved adjacent lung in T cell clonality, which peaked there.

The sequence was obtained from a man aged 40-75 years with stage I lung adenocarcinoma. The sequencing used peripheral blood, collected before any cancer treatment.

Written as DNA, the CDR3 is TGTGCCAGCGTTCAGGTCAGACCCAAATTTAACTATGGCTACACCTTC. Translation: CASVQVRPKFNYGYTF. The chain is built from TRBV7-3 and TRBJ1-2; D remains ambiguous. The V and J ends lost 8 bases and 1 base respectively, with 20 bases between them. The CDR3 contains 16 residues. Germline CDR1 SGHTA, CDR2 FQGTGA.